This TCR beta chain was retrieved from a study of human T cells and chemical hapten exposure. CDR1 and CDR2 from the germline V gene are SGHRS and YFSETQ. The CDR3 is 16 residues long. The junction had 6 bases not matched to a gene; V was cut back by 1 base and J by 4 bases. This clonotype was counted many times. Time point in this sample: pre-sensitization, week 0. The treatment was: therapeutic diphenylcyclopropenone sensitization with weekly scalp DPC. Via MiXCR, TCRdb re-called the RACE reads, giving one row per CDR3 protein. The table lists under 300,000 distinct CDR3 sequences, around 7% of them singletons.

The starting material was whole blood, obtained in connection with sensitization to the hapten diphenylcyclopropenone (DPC). V gene TRBV5-1 combines with J gene TRBJ2-4, with 9 nucleotides matching TRBD1. The sequence was obtained from a man younger than 35 with alopecia areata. Some clones in this sample may be carry-over from other donors' samples. This CDR3 reads CASSLSPGQGKNIQYF. CDR3 DNA: TGCGCCAGCAGCTTGTCCCCGGGACAGGGTAAAAACATTCAGTACTTC. Variable domain in full (rest from reference TRBV5-1 and TRBJ2-4): KAGVTQTPRYLIKTRGQQVTLSCSPISGHRSVSWYQQTPGQGLQFLFEYFSETQRNKGNFPGRFSGRQFSNSRSEMNVSTLELGDSALYLCASSLSPGQGKNIQYFGAGTRLSVL.